The entry below describes one T cell receptor (beta chain). Its antigen remains unknown. This sample is drawn from a study of Ad26.COV2.S vaccination and SARS-CoV-2 variants. V dropped 5 bases and J dropped 2; count of bases not matched to a gene: 8. Looked up from germline, CDR1 is SGHVS and CDR2 is FNYEAQ. This CDR3 has 15 amino acids. Study conclusions and caveats: Breadth measured for non-spike TCRs was similar across vaccine and placebo recipients. Reportedly, after vaccination the spike-specific CD8+ and CD4+ T cell responses displayed substantial breadth.

Some clones are missing from TCRdb's copy, which holds only in-frame ones; the method was immunoSEQ multiplex PCR. Of over 110,000 clones in the sample, approximately 90% are singletons; the top ten hold 5%. This chain uses TRBV7-6 with TRBJ2-5; 7 bases fit TRBD2. Sequencing used peripheral blood, obtained after recovery from COVID-19. This receptor was identified in a human donor who had recovered from COVID-19. CDR3 coding DNA: TGTGCCAGCAGCGGGAGGGCTAGCGATCAAGAGACCCAGTACTTC. Translating it yields CASSGRASDQETQYF.